This T cell receptor (beta chain) was captured by sequencing in a study of cytomegalovirus exposure and HLA in healthy donors. Study-level information: For the approximately 400 genotyped donors, 80% to 90% fell within the Caucasian-associated ancestry cluster. Study-level findings and limits: An Asian-associated ancestry cluster reportedly showed fewer N-insertions than the roughly 700-donor mean in a later analysis.

The study ran its PCR with 60 Vbeta and 13 Jbeta primers. The protocol was immunoSEQ multiplex PCR, while the TCRdb copy is restricted to in-frame clones and leaves out a portion. Of roughly 90,000 clones listed, approximately 80% were seen once; the top ten hold roughly 2%. Note on this clone: Its specificity is not known. At the DNA level, this CDR3 is encoded by other sequences in the same sample as well.

CDR1 SGDLS and CDR2 YYNGEE come from the germline V gene. This CDR3 has 14 amino acids. V shed 2 bases and J shed 4 bases, with 7 bases lying between them. This chain joins TRBV9 and TRBJ1-6; no reliable D call. The clonotype comes from a man aged 18 to 29 in good health and CMV-seronegative. The material sequenced was PBMCs. In nucleotides, the CDR3 is TGTGCCAGCAGCGTGGAACAGTATAATTCACCCCTCCACTTT. It specifies CASSVEQYNSPLHF. Combining the CDR3 with reference TRBV9 and TRBJ1-6 gives the whole variable domain DSGVTQTPKHLITATGQRVTLRCSPRSGDLSVYWYQQSLDQGLQFLIQYYNGEERAKGNILERFSAQQFPDLHSELNLSSLELGDSALYFCASSVEQYNSPLHFGNGTRLTVT.